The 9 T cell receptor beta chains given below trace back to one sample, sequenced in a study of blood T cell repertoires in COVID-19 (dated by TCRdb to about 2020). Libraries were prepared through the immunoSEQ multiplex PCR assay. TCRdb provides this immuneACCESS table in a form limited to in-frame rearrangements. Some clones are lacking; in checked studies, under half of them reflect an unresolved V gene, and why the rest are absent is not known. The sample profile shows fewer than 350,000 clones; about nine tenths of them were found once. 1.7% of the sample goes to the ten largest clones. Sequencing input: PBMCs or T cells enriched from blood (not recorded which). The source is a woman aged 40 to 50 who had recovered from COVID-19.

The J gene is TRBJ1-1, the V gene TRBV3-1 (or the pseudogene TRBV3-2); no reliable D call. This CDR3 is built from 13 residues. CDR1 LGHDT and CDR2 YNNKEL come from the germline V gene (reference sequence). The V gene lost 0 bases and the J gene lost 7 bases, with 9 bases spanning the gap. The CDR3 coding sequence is TGTGCCAGCAGCCAAGACTTAGCCGGTGAAGCTTTCTTT. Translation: CASSQDLAGEAFF.

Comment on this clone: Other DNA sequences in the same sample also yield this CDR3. The CDR3 bases are TGTGCCAGCAGTTTAGGCCAGGGCTATGGCTACACCTTC. This codes for CASSLGQGYGYTF. The chain combines TRBV12-3 or TRBV12-4 with TRBJ1-2; D is perhaps TRBD1 (5 bases). V lost 1 base to trimming and J lost 4 bases, with 7 bases between them. CDR3 length: 13 amino acids.

The CDR3 bases are TGTGCCAGCTCACCTCCGGGAATCCCCTACGAGCAGTACTTC. Residues: CASSPPGIPYEQYF. The chain couples TRBV18 to TRBJ2-7; D perhaps matches TRBD2 (5 bases). This CDR3 comprises 14 residues. V lost 3 bases, J lost 2 bases, and 11 bases lay in between. Germline V gene lookup returns CDR1 KGHSH and CDR2 LQKENI.

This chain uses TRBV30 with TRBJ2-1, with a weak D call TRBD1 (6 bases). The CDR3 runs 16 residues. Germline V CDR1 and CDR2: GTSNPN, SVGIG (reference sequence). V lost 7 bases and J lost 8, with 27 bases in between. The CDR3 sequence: CASIDLGAPNQDEQFF. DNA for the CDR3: TGTGCCTCGATAGACTTGGGGGCCCCAAACCAGGATGAGCAGTTCTTC.

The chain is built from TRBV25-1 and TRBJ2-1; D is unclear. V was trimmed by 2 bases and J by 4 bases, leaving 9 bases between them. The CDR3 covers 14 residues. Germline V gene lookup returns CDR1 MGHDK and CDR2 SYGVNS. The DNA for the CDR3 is TGTGCCAGCAGTGAAGCAGGAATATACAATGAGCAGTTCTTC. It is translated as CASSEAGIYNEQFF.

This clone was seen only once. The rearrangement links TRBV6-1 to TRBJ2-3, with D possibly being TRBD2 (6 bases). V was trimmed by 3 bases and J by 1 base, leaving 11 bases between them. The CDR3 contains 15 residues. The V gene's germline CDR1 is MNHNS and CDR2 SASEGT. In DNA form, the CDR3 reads TGTGCCAGCAGTGACGCATCTAGCGGCACAGATACGCAGTATTTT. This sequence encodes CASSDASSGTDTQYF.

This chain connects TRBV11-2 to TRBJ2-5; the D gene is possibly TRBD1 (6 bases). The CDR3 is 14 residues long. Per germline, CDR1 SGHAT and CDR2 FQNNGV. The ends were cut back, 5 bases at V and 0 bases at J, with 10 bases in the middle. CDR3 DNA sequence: TGTGCCAGCAGCCTTACAGGGTACCAAGAGACCCAGTACTTC. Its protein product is CASSLTGYQETQYF. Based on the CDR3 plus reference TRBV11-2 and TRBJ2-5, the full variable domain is EAGVAQSPRYKIIEKRQSVAFWCNPISGHATLYWYQQILGQGPKLLIQFQNNGVVDDSQLPKDRFSAERLKGVDSTLKIQPAKLEDSAVYLCASSLTGYQETQYFGPGTRLLVL.

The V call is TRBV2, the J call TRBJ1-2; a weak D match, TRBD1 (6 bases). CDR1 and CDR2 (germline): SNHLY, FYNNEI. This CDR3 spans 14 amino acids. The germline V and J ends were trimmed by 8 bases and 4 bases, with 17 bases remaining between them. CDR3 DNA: TGTGCCAGCGCTACGGGTACAGGGATCTATGGCTACACCTTC. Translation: CASATGTGIYGYTF.

CDR3 residues: CASRTSYNSPLHF. The CDR3 DNA reads TGTGCCAGCAGGACATCCTATAATTCACCCCTCCACTTT. J is TRBJ1-6 and V is TRBV6-5; no clear D. Trimming took off 6 bases at V and 1 base at J, with 4 bases between the two ends. Germline V gene sequence: CDR1 MNHEY, CDR2 SVGAGI. This CDR3 is 13 amino acids long.